The following is a T cell receptor beta chain sequence with its context. V was clipped by 2 bases and J by 9 bases; unmatched bases: 5. The CDR3 spans 13 residues. Looked up from germline, CDR1 is SGHRS and CDR2 is YFSETQ. This specimen belongs to a study of blood T cell repertoires in COVID-19. The protocol was immunoSEQ multiplex PCR, while the TCRdb copy is restricted to in-frame clones and leaves out a portion. The sample has 200,000 to 250,000 clones; about 83% are singletons. V is TRBV5-1 and J is TRBJ1-2; 9 nucleotides line up with TRBD1. This TCR derives from a human donor in a cohort sampled during active COVID-19. The specimen was peripheral blood. This chain's CDR3 is CASSFGDRVSYTF. In nucleotides, the CDR3 is TGCGCCAGCAGCTTTGGGGACAGGGTGAGCTACACCTTC.